Below, one T cell receptor beta chain is given with its context. This entry comes from a study of blood T cell repertoires in COVID-19. The CDR3 is 14 amino acids. The trim removed 5 bases at V and 3 bases at J, leaving 3 bases unmatched. CDR1 LNHDA and CDR2 SQIVND come from the germline V gene (reference sequence). Methods used by the authors: Amplification from reference gene primers served as the basis for estimated nucleated cell counts. Profiling relied on immunoSEQ multiplex PCR, and the TCRdb table lists in-frame clones only, not all of them. That table furnishes V, J and clone size, whereas the DNA furnished D and trimming. The data hold under 150,000 clones, with roughly three quarters observed a single time.

The clonotype originates from an elderly woman with acute or convalescent COVID-19. The V gene is TRBV19, the J gene TRBJ1-2; 10 bases fit TRBD1. Sequenced: peripheral blood. The CDR3 sequence: CASSGQGEYYGYTF. The DNA for the CDR3 is TGTGCCAGTAGTGGACAGGGGGAATACTATGGCTACACCTTC.